This is a list of T cell receptor beta chains from one sample in a study of shared clonotypes between healthy human individuals. The data were produced by immunoSEQ multiplex PCR, yet TCRdb's version contains in-frame clones alone and is incomplete. The repertoire holds about 960,000 clones, with around 80% as singletons. Sequencing input: memory CD4+ T cells sorted from blood. The receptors stem from a man between 18 and 35 years old in good health. The CDR3 runs from the conserved cysteine through the conserved F or W. Fields, in order: clone size, J gene, V gene, D gene, CDR3 length, CDR3 protein, CDR3 DNA. A D gene is named only where the DNA matches it firmly. Size values are once, few and many counts, or a class for expanded clones, and some rows have none.

abundance: NA; j_gene: TRBJ1-3; v_gene: TRBV6-5; d_gene: TRBD1; len: 13; CDR3aa: CASQGGSGNTIYF; CDR3nt: TGTGCCAGCCAGGGGGGCTCTGGAAACACCATATATTTT
abundance: NA; j_gene: TRBJ2-5; v_gene: TRBV5-1; d_gene: NA; len: 16; CDR3aa: CASSLAGKVRWETQYF; CDR3nt: TGCGCCAGCAGCTTGGCTGGAAAAGTCCGGTGGGAGACCCAGTACTTC
abundance: NA; j_gene: TRBJ2-3; v_gene: TRBV14; d_gene: TRBD2; len: 15; CDR3aa: CASSQASGRGDTQYF; CDR3nt: TGTGCCAGCAGCCAAGCTAGCGGGAGAGGAGATACGCAGTATTTT
abundance: NA; j_gene: TRBJ2-5; v_gene: TRBV6-5; d_gene: NA; len: 12; CDR3aa: CASSRDQETQYF; CDR3nt: TGTGCCAGCAGTCGCGACCAAGAGACCCAGTACTTC
abundance: NA; j_gene: TRBJ2-1; v_gene: TRBV6-5; d_gene: TRBD1; len: 12; CDR3aa: CASSKRTGGMFF; CDR3nt: TGTGCCAGCAGTAAAAGGACAGGGGGAATGTTCTTC
abundance: NA; j_gene: TRBJ2-1; v_gene: TRBV4-1; d_gene: TRBD2; len: 13; CDR3aa: CASSRKREGEQFF; CDR3nt: TGCGCCAGCAGCCGGAAGAGGGAGGGTGAGCAGTTCTTC
abundance: NA; j_gene: TRBJ2-7; v_gene: TRBV7-2; d_gene: NA; len: 13; CDR3aa: CASSRDSTYEQYF; CDR3nt: TGTGCCAGCAGTCGTGACAGTACCTACGAGCAGTACTTC
abundance: NA; j_gene: TRBJ2-1; v_gene: TRBV2; d_gene: TRBD2; len: 15; CDR3aa: CASSESGGSYNEQFF; CDR3nt: TGTGCCAGCAGTGAGAGCGGGGGGTCCTACAATGAGCAGTTCTTC
abundance: NA; j_gene: TRBJ2-7; v_gene: TRBV5-6; d_gene: NA; len: 12; CDR3aa: CASSPGDYEQYF; CDR3nt: TGTGCCAGCAGCCCCGGTGACTACGAGCAGTACTTC
abundance: NA; j_gene: TRBJ2-3; v_gene: TRBV5-1; d_gene: TRBD2; len: 16; CDR3aa: CASSFSSGKGTDTQYF; CDR3nt: TGCGCCAGCAGCTTTTCTAGCGGGAAAGGTACAGATACGCAGTATTTT
abundance: NA; j_gene: TRBJ2-1; v_gene: TRBV7-2; d_gene: TRBD2; len: 14; CDR3aa: CASSLGLAHNEQFF; CDR3nt: TGTGCCAGCAGCCTGGGACTAGCGCACAATGAGCAGTTCTTC
abundance: NA; j_gene: TRBJ1-6; v_gene: TRBV5-8; d_gene: NA; len: 15; CDR3aa: CASSSGGPYNSPLHF; CDR3nt: TGTGCCAGCAGCTCCGGGGGACCGTATAATTCACCCCTCCACTTT
abundance: NA; j_gene: TRBJ2-2; v_gene: TRBV19; d_gene: NA; len: 16; CDR3aa: CASSIGPSGRTGELFF; CDR3nt: TGTGCCAGTAGTATAGGCCCCTCTGGGAGGACCGGGGAGCTGTTTTTT
abundance: few; j_gene: TRBJ1-5; v_gene: TRBV2; d_gene: NA; len: 15; CDR3aa: CASNARGLMNQPQHF; CDR3nt: TGTGCCAGCAACGCGAGAGGACTGATGAATCAGCCCCAGCATTTT
abundance: NA; j_gene: TRBJ1-5; v_gene: TRBV28; d_gene: NA; len: 15; CDR3aa: CASSLSRGGNQPQHF; CDR3nt: TGTGCCAGCAGTTTAAGCAGGGGAGGCAATCAGCCCCAGCATTTT
abundance: NA; j_gene: TRBJ2-3; v_gene: TRBV18; d_gene: TRBD1; len: 14; CDR3aa: CASSPGQHTDTQYF; CDR3nt: TGTGCCAGCTCACCGGGACAGCACACAGATACGCAGTATTTT
abundance: NA; j_gene: TRBJ1-6; v_gene: TRBV2; d_gene: NA; len: 16; CDR3aa: CASSEAWAALKRALHF; CDR3nt: TGTGCCAGCAGTGAAGCGTGGGCAGCCCTAAAACGGGCCCTCCACTTT
abundance: NA; j_gene: TRBJ2-7; v_gene: TRBV7-6; d_gene: NA; len: 14; CDR3aa: CASSLGGRSYEQYF; CDR3nt: TGTGCCAGCAGCTTAGGAGGTAGGAGCTACGAGCAGTACTTC
abundance: NA; j_gene: TRBJ2-5; v_gene: TRBV5-6; d_gene: NA; len: 12; CDR3aa: CASSLVKETQYF; CDR3nt: TGTGCCAGCAGCTTGGTAAAAGAGACCCAGTACTTC
abundance: NA; j_gene: TRBJ1-5; v_gene: TRBV28; d_gene: NA; len: 15; CDR3aa: CASSFGGAGGKAQHF; CDR3nt: TGTGCCAGCAGTTTCGGGGGTGCCGGGGGTAAAGCCCAGCATTTT
abundance: NA; j_gene: TRBJ1-6; v_gene: TRBV2; d_gene: NA; len: 15; CDR3aa: CASQRGSDRNSPLHF; CDR3nt: TGTGCCTCCCAGCGAGGAAGCGACCGAAATTCACCCCTCCACTTT